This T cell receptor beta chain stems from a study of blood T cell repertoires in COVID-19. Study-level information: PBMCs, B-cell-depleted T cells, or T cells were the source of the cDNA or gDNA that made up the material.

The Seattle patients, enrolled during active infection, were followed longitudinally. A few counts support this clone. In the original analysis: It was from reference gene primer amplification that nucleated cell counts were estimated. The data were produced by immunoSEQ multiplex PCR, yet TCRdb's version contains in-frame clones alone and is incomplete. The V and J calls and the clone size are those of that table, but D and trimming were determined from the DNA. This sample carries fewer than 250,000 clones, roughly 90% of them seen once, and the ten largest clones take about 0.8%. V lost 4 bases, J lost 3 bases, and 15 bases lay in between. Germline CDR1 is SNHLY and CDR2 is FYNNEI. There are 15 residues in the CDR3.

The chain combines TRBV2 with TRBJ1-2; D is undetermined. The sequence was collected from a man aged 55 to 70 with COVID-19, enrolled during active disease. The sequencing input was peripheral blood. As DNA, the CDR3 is TGTGCCAGCAGTGTTTGGCGTTCGGGAGACTATGGCTACACCTTC. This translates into CASSVWRSGDYGYTF.